Presented here are 27 T cell receptor beta chains from one specimen sequenced in a study of cytomegalovirus exposure and HLA in healthy donors. This PCR relied on a set of 60 Vbeta primers and 13 Jbeta primers. Profiling relied on immunoSEQ multiplex PCR, and the TCRdb table lists in-frame clones only, not all of them. This sample contains around 76,000 clones. The sequenced sample was PBMCs. The receptors originated from a boy between 10 and 17 years old in good health and CMV-seronegative.

V usage is TRBV5-1 and J usage is TRBJ2-1, with 9 bases lining up with TRBD1. The CDR3 contains 14 residues. J lost 8 bases, V lost 4 bases, and 7 bases had no gene match. From germline, CDR1 is SGHRS and CDR2 YFSETQ. This chain's CDR3 is CASSAGTGIHEQFF. Written as DNA, the CDR3 is TGCGCCAGCAGCGCCGGGACAGGGATACATGAGCAGTTCTTC. Together with reference TRBV5-1 and TRBJ2-1, the CDR3 gives the full variable domain: KAGVTQTPRYLIKTRGQQVTLSCSPISGHRSVSWYQQTPGQGLQFLFEYFSETQRNKGNFPGRFSGRQFSNSRSEMNVSTLELGDSALYLCASSAGTGIHEQFFGPGTRLTVL.

This chain joins TRBV19 and TRBJ1-2; 11 nucleotides match TRBD1. The V gene's germline CDR1 is LNHDA and CDR2 SQIVND (reference sequence). The length of the CDR3 is 16 residues. With V trimmed by 6 bases and J by 7 bases, 13 bases remained unmatched. The CDR3, as DNA: TGTGCCAGTAGCCTCTACTCCGGGACAGGGGGGATTGGCTACACCTTC. Protein product: CASSLYSGTGGIGYTF.

J is TRBJ2-1 and V is TRBV18; 9 bases fit TRBD2. V lost 2 bases to trimming and J lost 5 bases; unmatched junction nucleotides: 7. This CDR3 region has 16 residues. Germline CDR1 reads KGHSH; CDR2 reads LQKENI. CDR3: CASSPGTSRSDNEQFF. CDR3 in DNA: TGTGCCAGCTCACCAGGGACTAGCAGATCCGACAATGAGCAGTTCTTC.

V usage is TRBV11-2 and J usage is TRBJ2-7; tentative D call: TRBD1 (6 bases). This CDR3 region has 14 residues. Germline CDR1 reads SGHAT; CDR2 reads FQNNGV. V lost 4 bases and J lost 6, with 16 bases in between. The CDR3 nucleotides read TGTGCCAGCAGCTACCTCAGGGTAGGGGGCGAGCAGTACTTC. It specifies CASSYLRVGGEQYF. Full variable domain (rest looked up from reference TRBV11-2 and TRBJ2-7): EAGVAQSPRYKIIEKRQSVAFWCNPISGHATLYWYQQILGQGPKLLIQFQNNGVVDDSQLPKDRFSAERLKGVDSTLKIQPAKLEDSAVYLCASSYLRVGGEQYFGPGTRLTVT.

The CDR3 region is CASTLGQGVRTEAFF. The CDR3 DNA reads TGTGCCAGTACCCTCGGGCAGGGGGTTAGGACTGAAGCTTTCTTT. V is TRBV19 and J is TRBJ1-1; 7 nucleotides align to TRBD1. V gave up 7 bases and J gave up 5 bases; unmatched junction bases: 13. Germline V gene lookup returns CDR1 LNHDA and CDR2 SQIVND (reference sequence). The CDR3 is made up of 15 amino acids.

The genes are TRBV27 and TRBJ2-5; TRBD2 is a possible D gene (5 bases). V lost 1 base to trimming and J lost 4 bases, with 16 bases between them. The CDR3 has 16 residues. Germline CDR1 is MNHEY and CDR2 is SMNVEV (reference sequence). Here the CDR3 reads CASSLFGLASSETQYF. The CDR3 DNA reads as TGTGCCAGCAGTTTATTTGGGCTAGCTTCGTCAGAGACCCAGTACTTC.

The rearrangement joins TRBV2 to TRBJ1-4; D is unresolved. The ends were cut back, 6 bases at V and 5 bases at J, with 13 bases in the middle. The CDR3 is made up of 14 amino acids. CDR1 SNHLY and CDR2 FYNNEI come from the germline V gene. The CDR3 sequence is CASRKQFTNEKLFF. CDR3 DNA: TGTGCCAGCAGAAAACAGTTCACCAATGAAAAACTGTTTTTT.

The chain is built from TRBV10-3 and TRBJ2-2; 11 bases are a match to TRBD2. V lost 0 bases to trimming and J lost 1 base; unmatched junction nucleotides: 1. Per the germline V gene, CDR1 is ENHRY and CDR2 is SYGVKD. The CDR3 consists of 17 residues. CDR3 amino acids: CAISESGLAGNTGELFF. The CDR3 DNA is TGTGCCATCAGTGAGTCCGGACTAGCGGGGAACACCGGGGAGCTGTTTTTT.

The chain couples TRBV5-1 to TRBJ2-1; D is possibly TRBD2 (5 bases). Germline V CDR1 and CDR2: SGHRS, YFSETQ. The V gene lost 2 bases and the J gene lost 8 bases, with 5 bases spanning the gap. The CDR3 runs to 11 residues. The DNA of the CDR3 is TGCGCCAGCAGCTTTAGCGATGAGCAGTTCTTC. Translation: CASSFSDEQFF.

The chain combines TRBV5-4 with TRBJ1-1, with no clear D. The CDR3 extends over 15 amino acids. The ends were cut back, 3 bases at V and 3 bases at J, with 15 bases in the middle. Germline assignment: CDR1 SGHNT and CDR2 YYREEE (reference sequence). In DNA form, the CDR3 reads TGTGCCAGCAGCTACGGCCGGAAGCGGGACACTGAAGCTTTCTTT. It yields the protein CASSYGRKRDTEAFF. Filled out from reference TRBV5-4 and TRBJ1-1, the complete variable domain reads ETGVTQSPTHLIKTRGQQVTLRCSSQSGHNTVSWYQQALGQGPQFIFQYYREEENGRGNFPPRFSGLQFPNYSSELNVNALELDDSALYLCASSYGRKRDTEAFFGQGTRLTVV.

The rearrangement links TRBV6-5 to TRBJ1-5; D gene ambiguous. This CDR3 has 15 residues. Germline CDR1 reads MNHEY; CDR2 reads SVGAGI. Trimming took 0 bases from V and 6 from J, leaving 12 bases between them. CDR3 in amino acids: CASSYSYKGGQPQHF. The DNA for the CDR3 is TGTGCCAGCAGTTACTCGTATAAGGGAGGTCAGCCCCAGCATTTT.

Remarks on this clone: One end of the junction is discordant with germline, which a read error may explain. The V gene is TRBV29-1, the J gene TRBJ1-1; the match to TRBD1 covers 9 bases. Germline loops: CDR1 SQVTM, CDR2 ANQGSEA. The CDR3 contains 13 residues. CDR3 sequence: CSSQDRGGTEDFF. DNA for the CDR3: TGCAGCTCACAAGACAGGGGGGGAACTGAAGATTTCTTT. Complete variable domain (other parts from reference TRBV29-1 and TRBJ1-1): SAVISQKPSRDICQRGTSLTIQCQVDSQVTMMFWYRQQPGQSLTLIATANQGSEATYESGFVIDKFPISRPNLTFSTLTVSNMSPEDSSIYLCSSQDRGGTEDFFGQGTRLTVV.

CDR3 region: CASSRGLAGRNEQFF. CDR3 bases: TGTGCCAGCAGCCGGGGACTAGCGGGAAGGAATGAGCAGTTCTTC. V usage is TRBV7-2 and J usage is TRBJ2-1; TRBD2 aligns across 13 bases. This CDR3 has 15 residues. The germline V gene has CDR1 SGHTA and CDR2 FQGNSA. Losses at the gene ends were 5 bases for V and 7 bases for J; bases not matched to a gene: 5.

The chain couples TRBV6-5 to TRBJ1-1; 9 bases map to TRBD1. CDR1 is MNHEY and CDR2 is SVGAGI in the germline V gene. This CDR3 comprises 12 residues. The ends lost 8 bases at V and 4 bases at J; junction bases unmatched: 2. The CDR3 DNA reads as TGTGCCAGCCACAGGGGGCGCACTGAAGCTTTCTTT. Amino acid sequence: CASHRGRTEAFF.

V and J are TRBV9 and TRBJ1-2; 7 bases are a match to TRBD1. CDR3 length equals 15 residues. The ends lost 0 bases at V and 1 base at J; junction bases unmatched: 3. The germline gives CDR1 SGDLS, CDR2 YYNGEE. The CDR3 nucleotides are TGTGCCAGCAGCGTAGTAACAGGGGATAACTATGGCTACACCTTC. Translation: CASSVVTGDNYGYTF. Using reference TRBV9 and TRBJ1-2 for the parts outside the CDR3, the full variable domain is DSGVTQTPKHLITATGQRVTLRCSPRSGDLSVYWYQQSLDQGLQFLIQYYNGEERAKGNILERFSAQQFPDLHSELNLSSLELGDSALYFCASSVVTGDNYGYTFGSGTRLTVV.

The chain has TRBV7-9 and TRBJ1-3; tentatively, D is TRBD1 (5 bases). The germline CDR1 and CDR2 sequences are SEHNR and FQNEAQ (reference sequence). Trimming took off 7 bases at V and 0 bases at J, with 10 bases between the two ends. This CDR3 contains 14 residues. The CDR3 DNA sequence: TGTGCCAGCACGTCAGGGTCCTCTGGAAACACCATATATTTT. Translation: CASTSGSSGNTIYF.

The chain links TRBV5-1 to TRBJ1-2; TRBD1 matches at 7 bases. The germline CDR1 and CDR2 sequences are SGHRS and YFSETQ. The length of the CDR3 is 16 residues. The V segment lost 2 bases and the J segment 3 bases; nucleotides outside the gene matches: 10. This chain's CDR3 is CASSFQGDIGDYGYTF. In DNA, the CDR3 is TGCGCCAGCAGCTTTCAGGGGGATATTGGTGACTATGGCTACACCTTC.

The chain uses TRBV29-1 and TRBJ2-3; tentative D call: TRBD1 (6 bases). The CDR3 totals 14 residues. Trimming stripped 6 bases from V and 0 bases from J, with 13 bases between. Germline V gene lookup returns CDR1 SQVTM and CDR2 ANQGSEA. This CDR3 reads CSVASDSSTDTQYF. The CDR3 bases are TGCAGCGTCGCTTCGGACAGTAGCACAGATACGCAGTATTTT.

The chain employs TRBV29-1 and TRBJ2-5, with D possibly being TRBD2 (5 bases). The CDR3 has 14 residues. CDR1 and CDR2 from the germline V gene are SQVTM and ANQGSEA. V was pared by 4 bases and J by 1 base, with 13 bases between. CDR3 in DNA: TGCAGCGTTGGAGGAGGCCTGCCCCAAGAGACCCAGTACTTC. It yields the protein CSVGGGLPQETQYF.

The V call is TRBV6-5, the J call TRBJ2-2, with 10 positions matching TRBD1. This CDR3 has 15 residues. Looked up from germline, CDR1 is MNHEY and CDR2 is SVGAGI. Losses at the gene ends were 6 bases for V and 0 bases for J; bases not matched to a gene: 1. The CDR3 DNA follows: TGTGCCAGCAGGGGACAGGGGACGAACACCGGGGAGCTGTTTTTT. It translates to CASRGQGTNTGELFF.

V gene TRBV5-1 combines with J gene TRBJ2-7, with D possibly being TRBD2 (6 bases). There are 14 residues in the CDR3. CDR1 is SGHRS and CDR2 is YFSETQ in the germline V gene. V was pared by 1 base and J by 3 bases, with 11 bases between. The CDR3 DNA is TGCGCCAGCAGCTTGATGCGGGGTAACTACGAGCAGTACTTC. Translation: CASSLMRGNYEQYF.

The V gene is TRBV11-2, the J gene TRBJ2-7; no clear D gene. The V and J ends lost 2 bases and 4 bases respectively, with 12 bases between them. Germline CDR1 reads SGHAT; CDR2 reads FQNNGV. The CDR3 runs to 14 residues. Here the CDR3 reads CASSLSGTTYEQYF. The CDR3 DNA is TGTGCCAGCAGCTTAAGTGGCACCACATACGAGCAGTACTTC.

CDR3 sequence: CASRNMESEAFF. DNA for the CDR3: TGTGCCAGCAGAAACATGGAGAGTGAAGCTTTCTTT. The chain recombines TRBV6-5 with TRBJ1-1; D gene ambiguous. The CDR3 is 12 amino acids. The V gene lost 6 bases and the J gene lost 7 bases, with 12 bases spanning the gap. Germline CDR1 is MNHEY and CDR2 is SVGAGI.

The V and J genes are TRBV5-6 and TRBJ2-5, with D possibly matching TRBD2 (6 bases). Trimming shortened V by 1 base and J by 4 bases, and 14 bases separated the two germline ends. CDR1 SGHDT and CDR2 YYEEEE come from the germline V gene. The CDR3 extends over 15 amino acids. In DNA form, the CDR3 reads TGTGCCAGCAGCTTGAGAGCGGGTTTCCGAGAGACCCAGTACTTC. It translates to CASSLRAGFRETQYF.

The rearrangement uses TRBV6-5 and TRBJ1-1; D call uncertain. The ends were cut back, 4 bases at V and 4 bases at J, with 13 bases in the middle. The germline CDR1 and CDR2 sequences are MNHEY and SVGAGI. CDR3 length equals 14 residues. The chain's CDR3 is CASSLSRRGTEAFF. The CDR3 nucleotides read TGTGCCAGCAGTTTGAGTAGACGAGGCACTGAAGCTTTCTTT.

The chain joins TRBV4-1 to TRBJ2-7; maybe TRBD2 (5 bases). V dropped 3 bases and J dropped 2 bases, with 17 bases sitting between them. The CDR3 is made up of 16 amino acids. Germline V gene lookup returns CDR1 MGHRA and CDR2 YSYEKL. Here the CDR3 reads CASSQAGRGRAYEQYF. DNA for the CDR3: TGCGCCAGCAGCCAGGCGGGTCGAGGGCGGGCCTACGAGCAGTACTTC.

The chain is built from TRBV9 and TRBJ2-1; 11 positions match TRBD2. CDR1 is SGDLS, CDR2 YYNGEE, per germline. CDR3 length equals 18 residues. Trimming took 3 bases from V and 7 from J; bases not matched to a gene: 15. In DNA, the CDR3 is TGTGCCAGCAGCGCCCGGATACTAGCGGGAGATCGCCGGAATGAGCAGTTCTTC. Protein sequence: CASSARILAGDRRNEQFF. The variable domain in full, completed from reference TRBV9 and TRBJ2-1, reads DSGVTQTPKHLITATGQRVTLRCSPRSGDLSVYWYQQSLDQGLQFLIQYYNGEERAKGNILERFSAQQFPDLHSELNLSSLELGDSALYFCASSARILAGDRRNEQFFGPGTRLTVL.